One T cell receptor (beta chain) is described in this entry. These data are taken from a study of blood T cell repertoires in COVID-19. Overall study context: Researchers got acute and convalescent COVID-19 samples from the United States, Italy and Spain. PBMCs, B-cell-depleted T cells, or T cells were the source of the cDNA or gDNA that made up the material.

Under the authors' procedure: Amplified reference gene primers provided the basis for estimating nucleated cell counts. Repertoires were generated with immunoSEQ multiplex PCR, while TCRdb's copy carries only in-frame clones and drops some. V and J calls and clone size are those listed in that table; D and trimming were worked out from the DNA. The sample consists of around 100,000 clones, roughly 86% of them appearing once. Per the germline V gene, CDR1 is KGHSH and CDR2 is LQKENI. There are 14 residues in the CDR3. V dropped 5 bases and J dropped 3 bases, with 11 bases sitting between them. The sample taken for sequencing was peripheral blood. The clonotype comes from a middle-aged man with active or convalescent COVID-19. V and J are TRBV18 and TRBJ1-5; the D gene is possibly TRBD1 (5 bases). CDR3 loop: CASSVGAFNQPQHF. The DNA of the CDR3 is TGTGCCAGCTCAGTAGGGGCCTTCAATCAGCCCCAGCATTTT.